These 22 T cell receptor beta chains were sequenced from one sample in a study of T cells in placental villitis. Study-wide results and caveats: Placentae with villitis of unknown etiology showed clonal expansion, median clonality approximately 0.055 versus control approximately 0.0054.

Their antigens are not known. This was the immunoSEQ v4 assay. Sequencing used immunoSEQ multiplex PCR; TCRdb keeps in-frame clones, though not all of them. The data contain under 750 clones, under 90% of them singletons. The specimen was placental tissue containing maternal and fetal cells. Source of these receptors: a human patient with villitis of unknown etiology; the placental T cells may come from both mother and fetus.

This clone was observed a few times. The CDR3 region is CASSPTSGRADTQYF. The CDR3 nucleotides read TGTGCCAGCAGCCCAACTAGCGGGAGGGCAGATACGCAGTATTTT. The J gene is TRBJ2-3, the V gene TRBV6-5; TRBD2 matches 13 bases. Germline V CDR1 and CDR2: MNHEY, SVGAGI. The V segment lost 6 bases and the J segment 4 bases; nucleotides outside the gene matches: 4. The CDR3 extends over 15 amino acids.

The genes are TRBV18 and TRBJ1-2, with TRBD1 as a possible D gene (5 bases). CDR1 is KGHSH and CDR2 is LQKENI in the germline V gene. This CDR3 contains 14 residues. V was cut by 6 bases and J by 4 bases, with 15 bases left in between. The CDR3 sequence is CASSLTDPGYGYTF. The CDR3 nucleotides read TGTGCCAGCTCTCTGACAGATCCGGGCTATGGCTACACCTTC.

V is TRBV6-6 and J is TRBJ2-4, with 7 bases aligning to TRBD2. This CDR3 region has 14 residues. Germline-derived CDR1 and CDR2 are MNHNY and SVGAGI (reference sequence). Trimming cost V 4 bases and J 6 bases; bases outside gene matches: 6. In DNA, the CDR3 is TGTGCCAGCAGTTCTCCTAGCGGCCCAAACATTCAGTACTTC. Translating gives CASSSPSGPNIQYF.

This clone was seen once. The chain employs TRBV27 and TRBJ2-1; D is ambiguous. From germline, CDR1 is MNHEY and CDR2 SMNVEV (reference sequence). The CDR3 consists of 12 residues. Deletions cut 6 bases from V and 7 bases from J, with 10 bases between. The CDR3 region is CASSRLWNEQFF. The CDR3 bases are TGTGCCAGCAGCCGTCTATGGAATGAGCAGTTCTTC.

The J gene is TRBJ2-3, the V gene TRBV7-9; 9 bases are shared with TRBD2. CDR3 length: 14 residues. Germline CDR1 and CDR2: SEHNR and FQNEAQ (reference sequence). With 6 bases clipped from V and 1 base from J, the junction kept 2 bases outside the gene matches. The CDR3 region is CASSSSGGTDTQYF. CDR3 nucleotides: TGTGCCAGCAGTTCTAGCGGGGGCACAGATACGCAGTATTTT.

The chain is built from TRBV6-5 and TRBJ1-2, with D unclear. The CDR3 extends over 14 amino acids. Germline V gene sequence: CDR1 MNHEY, CDR2 SVGAGI. V lost 2 bases, J lost 1 base, and 8 bases lay in between. CDR3 sequence: CASSYGKFNYGYTF. Written as DNA, the CDR3 is TGTGCCAGCAGTTACGGCAAGTTTAACTATGGCTACACCTTC.

This chain connects TRBV28 to TRBJ1-4; D is ambiguous. V gave up 5 bases and J gave up 0 bases, with 1 base separating them. CDR3 size: 12 residues. Germline V lookup: CDR1 MDHEN, CDR2 SYDVKM. The CDR3 nucleotides are TGTGCCAGCAGTCCAACTAATGAAAAACTGTTTTTT. Translating it yields CASSPTNEKLFF.

Regarding this clone: This CDR3 is also generated by other DNA sequences in the sample. The chain joins TRBV13 to TRBJ2-5, with D maybe TRBD2 (6 bases). V was clipped by 3 bases and J by 1 base, with 9 bases between them. Germline V CDR1 and CDR2: PRHDT, FYEKMQ (reference sequence). The CDR3 has 14 residues. CDR3 residues: CASSLRTIQETQYF. CDR3 DNA sequence: TGTGCCAGCAGCTTGAGGACTATCCAAGAGACCCAGTACTTC.

The chain carries TRBV13 and TRBJ2-3; D possibly corresponds to TRBD1 (6 bases). The CDR3 is 15 amino acids. Trimming removed 10 bases from V and 0 bases from J, with 17 bases in between. Germline V lookup: CDR1 PRHDT, CDR2 FYEKMQ (reference sequence). The CDR3 is CATALRGLSTDTQYF. CDR3 bases: TGTGCCACCGCACTCAGGGGATTGAGCACAGATACGCAGTATTTT. The whole variable domain, remainder taken from reference TRBV13 and TRBJ2-3, is AAGVIQSPRHLIKEKRETATLKCYPIPRHDTVYWYQQGPGQDPQFLISFYEKMQSDKGSIPDRFSAQQFSDYHSELNMSSLELGDSALYFCATALRGLSTDTQYFGPGTRLTVL.

By share, this clone counts as hyperexpanded. The V and J genes are TRBV18 and TRBJ2-3, with 8 bases matching TRBD1. Germline-derived CDR1 and CDR2 are KGHSH and LQKENI. The CDR3 has 17 residues. Trimming removed 3 bases from V and 2 bases from J; junction bases left unmatched: 10. CDR3 sequence: CASSPARTGTTTDTQYF. CDR3 DNA: TGTGCCAGCTCACCCGCAAGGACAGGGACGACCACAGATACGCAGTATTTT.

This clone occurred once. CDR3 residues: CASSPPGPELGFF. The CDR3 DNA reads as TGTGCCAGCAGCCCACCGGGCCCCGAATTGGGGTTCTTC. The chain uses TRBV21-1 and TRBJ2-1. TRBV21-1 is a documented pseudogene. CDR3 length: 13 amino acids.

CDR3 sequence: CATSSLKGGNQPQHF. DNA of the CDR3: TGTGCCACCAGCAGTCTAAAAGGGGGCAATCAGCCCCAGCATTTT. This rearrangement joins TRBV15 to TRBJ1-5, with D maybe TRBD1 (5 bases). The length of the CDR3 is 15 residues. CDR1 is LNHNV and CDR2 is YYDKDF in the germline V gene (reference sequence). Deletions cut 3 bases from V and 2 bases from J, with 11 bases between.

The gene calls are TRBV5-6 and TRBJ2-4; 7 nucleotides agree with TRBD2. Germline V lookup: CDR1 SGHDT, CDR2 YYEEEE. The CDR3 has 15 residues. V gave up 4 bases and J gave up 7 bases; unmatched junction bases: 11. The CDR3 loop is CASSMEAGRGNIQYF. Written as DNA, the CDR3 is TGTGCCAGCAGCATGGAAGCGGGACGGGGCAACATTCAGTACTTC.

Note on this clone: At one end the junction does not follow the germline gene, possibly because of a read error. The chain carries TRBV4-1 and TRBJ1-6; D might be TRBD1 (5 bases). Germline V lookup: CDR1 MGHRA, CDR2 YSYEKL. CDR3 length: 18 residues. The DNA for the CDR3 is TGCGCCAGCAGCCAAGATCGAGGACGGGACCTACATAATTTACCCCTCTACTTT. This codes for CASSQDRGRDLHNLPLYF.

The rearrangement joins TRBV12-5 to TRBJ1-1; 7 bases map to TRBD1. Looked up from germline, CDR1 is LGHNT and CDR2 is FRNRAP. The CDR3 has 12 residues. Losses at the gene ends were 3 bases for V and 7 bases for J; bases not matched to a gene: 2. The CDR3 loop reads CASGFTGVEAFF. CDR3 nucleotide sequence: TGTGCTAGTGGTTTTACAGGGGTTGAAGCTTTCTTT. Complete variable domain (other parts from reference TRBV12-5 and TRBJ1-1): DARVTQTPRHKVTEMGQEVTMRCQPILGHNTVFWYRQTMMQGLELLAYFRNRAPLDDSGMPKDRFSAEMPDATLATLKIQPSEPRDSAVYFCASGFTGVEAFFGQGTRLTVV.

A remark on this clone: This specimen includes other DNA sequences encoding the same CDR3. The chain combines TRBV28 with TRBJ1-2, with D tentatively TRBD1 (5 bases). The V and J ends lost 0 bases and 7 bases respectively, with 12 bases between them. Germline assignment: CDR1 MDHEN and CDR2 SYDVKM. This CDR3 is 14 amino acids long. The CDR3 is CASSLWGPLSGYTF. The CDR3 bases are TGTGCCAGCAGTTTATGGGGACCTCTCTCTGGCTACACCTTC.

About this clone: Other nucleotide sequences from this sample produce the same CDR3. The chain links TRBV6-5 to TRBJ2-7; D uncertain. CDR3 size: 14 residues. V was cut by 0 bases and J by 5 bases, with 11 bases left in between. Germline V gene lookup returns CDR1 MNHEY and CDR2 SVGAGI. CDR3 loop: CASSYSLMGNEQYF. DNA of the CDR3: TGTGCCAGCAGTTACTCCCTGATGGGCAACGAGCAGTACTTC.

J is TRBJ1-1 and V is TRBV11-3; no reliable D call. This CDR3 region has 16 residues. The V gene lost 4 bases and the J gene lost 0 bases, with 15 bases spanning the gap. Looked up from germline, CDR1 is SGHNT and CDR2 is YENEEA. The CDR3 spells CASSSSTSAMNTEAFF. As DNA, the CDR3 is TGTGCCAGCAGCTCTTCTACATCAGCGATGAACACTGAAGCTTTCTTT.

This chain links TRBV28 with TRBJ1-2; D gene uncertain. Germline V lookup: CDR1 MDHEN, CDR2 SYDVKM. This CDR3 contains 13 residues. V was cut by 0 bases and J by 2 bases, with 4 bases left in between. CDR3 sequence: CASSLWGNYGYTF. The CDR3 DNA follows: TGTGCCAGCAGTTTATGGGGGAACTATGGCTACACCTTC.

This rearrangement joins TRBV5-6 to TRBJ2-5; D gene unclear. V was shortened by 4 bases and J by 4 bases, with 11 bases between the two germline ends. The CDR3 loop spans 13 amino acids. CDR1 and CDR2 (germline): SGHDT, YYEEEE. DNA for the CDR3: TGTGCCAGCAGCCGCAGTCGCGTAGAGACCCAGTACTTC. Translating gives CASSRSRVETQYF.

V usage is TRBV6-5 and J usage is TRBJ1-5; a possible D gene is TRBD1 (5 bases). CDR3 length: 15 residues. Germline V gene data show CDR1 as MNHEY and CDR2 as SVGAGI. Trimming took 6 bases from V and 1 from J, leaving 13 bases between them. The CDR3 is CASSLSRDSNQPQHF. CDR3 sequence (DNA): TGTGCCAGCAGCCTATCTAGGGACAGCAATCAGCCCCAGCATTTT.

This chain connects TRBV28 to TRBJ1-6; D call uncertain. CDR1 is MDHEN and CDR2 is SYDVKM in the germline V gene. Trimming shortened V by 5 bases and J by 15 bases, and 14 bases separated the two germline ends. There are 12 residues in the CDR3. This chain's CDR3 is CASSAQGIYLHF. CDR3 bases: TGTGCCAGCAGTGCGCAAGGGATTTACCTCCACTTT. Variable domain in full (rest from reference TRBV28 and TRBJ1-6): DVKVTQSSRYLVKRTGEKVFLECVQDMDHENMFWYRQDPGLGLRLIYFSYDVKMKEKGDIPEGYSVSREKKERFSLILESASTNQTSMYLCASSAQGIYLHFGNGTRLTVT.